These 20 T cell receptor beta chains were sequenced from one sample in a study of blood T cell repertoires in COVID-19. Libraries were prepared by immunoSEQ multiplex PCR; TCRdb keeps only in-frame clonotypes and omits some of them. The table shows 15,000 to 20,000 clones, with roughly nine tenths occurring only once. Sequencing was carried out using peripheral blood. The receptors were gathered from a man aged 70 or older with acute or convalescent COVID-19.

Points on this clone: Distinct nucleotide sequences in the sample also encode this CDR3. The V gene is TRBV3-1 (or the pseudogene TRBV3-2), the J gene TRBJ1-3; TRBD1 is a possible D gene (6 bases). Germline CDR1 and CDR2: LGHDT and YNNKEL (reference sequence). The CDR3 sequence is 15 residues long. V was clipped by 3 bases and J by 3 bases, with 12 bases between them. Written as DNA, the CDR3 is TGTGCCAGCAGCCACTCAGGGGAGGGTGGAAACACCATATATTTT. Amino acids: CASSHSGEGGNTIYF.

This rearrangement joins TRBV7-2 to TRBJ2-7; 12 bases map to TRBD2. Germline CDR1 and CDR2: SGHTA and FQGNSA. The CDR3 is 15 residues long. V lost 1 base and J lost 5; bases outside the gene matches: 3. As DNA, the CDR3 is TGTGCCAGCAGCTTAGTCGCTAGCGGGAGGGACGAGCAGTACTTC. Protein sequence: CASSLVASGRDEQYF.

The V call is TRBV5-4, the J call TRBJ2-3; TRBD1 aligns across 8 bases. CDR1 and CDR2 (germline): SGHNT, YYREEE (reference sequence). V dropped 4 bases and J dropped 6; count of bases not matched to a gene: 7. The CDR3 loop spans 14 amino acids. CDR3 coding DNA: TGTGCCAGCAGCGACCCTCGGGACAGGGATACGCAGTATTTT. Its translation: CASSDPRDRDTQYF. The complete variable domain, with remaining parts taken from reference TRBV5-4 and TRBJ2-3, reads ETGVTQSPTHLIKTRGQQVTLRCSSQSGHNTVSWYQQALGQGPQFIFQYYREEENGRGNFPPRFSGLQFPNYSSELNVNALELDDSALYLCASSDPRDRDTQYFGPGTRLTVL.

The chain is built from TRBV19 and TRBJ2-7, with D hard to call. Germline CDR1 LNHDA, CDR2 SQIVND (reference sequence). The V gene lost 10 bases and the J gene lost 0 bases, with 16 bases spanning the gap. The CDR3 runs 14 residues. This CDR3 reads CATKFNTGSYEQYF. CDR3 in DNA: TGTGCCACCAAGTTCAATACGGGCTCCTACGAGCAGTACTTC.

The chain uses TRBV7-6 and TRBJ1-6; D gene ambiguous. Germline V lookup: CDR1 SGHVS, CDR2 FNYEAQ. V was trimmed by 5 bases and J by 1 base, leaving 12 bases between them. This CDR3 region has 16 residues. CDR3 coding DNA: TGTGCCAGCAGCCAACAGTCCCGATCCTATAATTCACCCCTCCACTTT. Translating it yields CASSQQSRSYNSPLHF.

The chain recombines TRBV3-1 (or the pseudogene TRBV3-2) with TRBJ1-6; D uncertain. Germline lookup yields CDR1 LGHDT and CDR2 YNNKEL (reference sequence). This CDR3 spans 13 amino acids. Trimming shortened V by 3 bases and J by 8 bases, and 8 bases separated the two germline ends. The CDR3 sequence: CASSHARYSPLHF. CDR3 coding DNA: TGTGCCAGCAGCCATGCTAGGTATTCACCCCTCCACTTT.

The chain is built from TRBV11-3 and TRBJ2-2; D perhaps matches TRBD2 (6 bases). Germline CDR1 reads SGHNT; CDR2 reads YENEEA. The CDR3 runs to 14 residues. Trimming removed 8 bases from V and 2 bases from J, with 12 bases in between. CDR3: CASGGVGNTGELFF. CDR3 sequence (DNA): TGTGCCAGCGGAGGGGTGGGAAACACCGGGGAGCTGTTTTTT.

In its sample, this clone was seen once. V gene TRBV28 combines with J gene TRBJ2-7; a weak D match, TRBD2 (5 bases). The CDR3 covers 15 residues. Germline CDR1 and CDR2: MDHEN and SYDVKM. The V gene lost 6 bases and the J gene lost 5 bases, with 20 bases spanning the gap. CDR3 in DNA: TGTGCCAGCAGCCTAACCGGGCGAAAGAGGGACGAGCAGTACTTC. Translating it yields CASSLTGRKRDEQYF. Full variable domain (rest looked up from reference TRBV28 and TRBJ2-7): DVKVTQSSRYLVKRTGEKVFLECVQDMDHENMFWYRQDPGLGLRLIYFSYDVKMKEKGDIPEGYSVSREKKERFSLILESASTNQTSMYLCASSLTGRKRDEQYFGPGTRLTVT.

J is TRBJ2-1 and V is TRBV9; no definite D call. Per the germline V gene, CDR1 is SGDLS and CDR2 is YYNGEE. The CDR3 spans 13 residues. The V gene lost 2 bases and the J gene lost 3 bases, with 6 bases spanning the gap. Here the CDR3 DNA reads TGTGCCAGCAGCGTCAACAGCTACAATGAGCAGTTCTTC. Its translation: CASSVNSYNEQFF.

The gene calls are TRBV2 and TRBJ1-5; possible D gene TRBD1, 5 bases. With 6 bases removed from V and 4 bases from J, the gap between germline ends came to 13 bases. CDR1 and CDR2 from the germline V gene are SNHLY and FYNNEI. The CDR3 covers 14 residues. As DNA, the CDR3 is TGTGCCAGCAGAAGGGACTTACGGAATCAGCCCCAGCATTTT. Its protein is CASRRDLRNQPQHF.

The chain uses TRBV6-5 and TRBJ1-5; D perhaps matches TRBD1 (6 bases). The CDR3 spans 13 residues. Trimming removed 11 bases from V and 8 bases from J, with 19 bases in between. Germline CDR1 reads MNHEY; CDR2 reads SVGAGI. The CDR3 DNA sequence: TGTGCCGGACTGGACAGACCCTCGGAGCCCCAGCATTTT. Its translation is CAGLDRPSEPQHF.

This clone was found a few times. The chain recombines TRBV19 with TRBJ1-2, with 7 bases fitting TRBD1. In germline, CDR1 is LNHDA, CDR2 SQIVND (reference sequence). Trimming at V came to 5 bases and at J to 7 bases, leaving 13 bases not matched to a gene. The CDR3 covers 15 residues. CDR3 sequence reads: CASSFLNQGGVGYTF. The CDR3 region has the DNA TGTGCCAGTAGTTTTCTCAACCAGGGGGGAGTTGGCTACACCTTC.

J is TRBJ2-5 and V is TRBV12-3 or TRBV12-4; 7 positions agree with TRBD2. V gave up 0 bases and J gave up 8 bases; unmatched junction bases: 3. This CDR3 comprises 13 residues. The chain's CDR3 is CASSLAERDTQYF. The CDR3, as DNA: TGTGCCAGCAGTTTAGCGGAGCGGGACACCCAGTACTTC.

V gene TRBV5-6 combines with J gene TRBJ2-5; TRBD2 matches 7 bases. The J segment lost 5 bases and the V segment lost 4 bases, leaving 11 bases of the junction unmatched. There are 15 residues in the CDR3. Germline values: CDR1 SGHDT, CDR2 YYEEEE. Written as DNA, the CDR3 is TGTGCCAGCAGCCGGCGGGTATTGGGAGGGGAGACCCAGTACTTC. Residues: CASSRRVLGGETQYF.

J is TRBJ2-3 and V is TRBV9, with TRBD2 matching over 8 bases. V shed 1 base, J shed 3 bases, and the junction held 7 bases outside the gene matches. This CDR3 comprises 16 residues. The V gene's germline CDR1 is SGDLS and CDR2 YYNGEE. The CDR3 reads CASSVRGGDETDTQYF. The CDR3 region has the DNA TGTGCCAGCAGCGTACGGGGGGGCGATGAGACAGATACGCAGTATTTT.

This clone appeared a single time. CDR3 protein: CASSDVGGSSYNEQFF. Here the CDR3 DNA reads TGTGCCAGCAGTGATGTCGGGGGATCCTCCTACAATGAGCAGTTCTTC. This chain links TRBV25-1 with TRBJ2-1, with a tentative D call TRBD2 (6 bases). Germline V gene sequence: CDR1 MGHDK, CDR2 SYGVNS. The CDR3 length is 16 residues. Trimming pared 3 bases from V and 0 bases from J, leaving 12 bases between. Filled out from reference TRBV25-1 and TRBJ2-1, the complete variable domain reads EADIYQTPRYLVIGTGKKITLECSQTMGHDKMYWYQQDPGMELHLIHYSYGVNSTEKGDLSSESTVSRIRTEHFPLTLESARPSHTSQYLCASSDVGGSSYNEQFFGPGTRLTVL.

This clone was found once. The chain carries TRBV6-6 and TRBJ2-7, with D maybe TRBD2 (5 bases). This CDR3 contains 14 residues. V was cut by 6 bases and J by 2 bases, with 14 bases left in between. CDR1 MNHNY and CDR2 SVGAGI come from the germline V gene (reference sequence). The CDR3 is CASRMSGDPYEQYF. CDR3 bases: TGTGCCAGCAGGATGAGCGGTGACCCCTACGAGCAGTACTTC.

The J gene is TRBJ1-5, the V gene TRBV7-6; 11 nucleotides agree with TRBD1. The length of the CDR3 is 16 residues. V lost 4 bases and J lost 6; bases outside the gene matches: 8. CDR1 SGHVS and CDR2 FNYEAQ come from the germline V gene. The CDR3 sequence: CASSSEDRGLRQPQHF. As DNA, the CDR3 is TGTGCCAGCAGCTCAGAGGACAGGGGGCTCCGTCAGCCCCAGCATTTT. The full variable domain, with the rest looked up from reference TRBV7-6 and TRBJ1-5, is GAGVSQSPRYKVTKRGQDVALRCDPISGHVSLYWYRQALGQGPEFLTYFNYEAQQDKSGLPNDRFSAERPEGSISTLTIQRTEQRDSAMYRCASSSEDRGLRQPQHFGDGTRLSIL.

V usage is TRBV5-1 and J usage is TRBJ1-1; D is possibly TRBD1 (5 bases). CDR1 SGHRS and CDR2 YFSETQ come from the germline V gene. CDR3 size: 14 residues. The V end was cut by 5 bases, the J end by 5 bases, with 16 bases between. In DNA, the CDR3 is TGCGCCAGCAGATTTGGGCAGGGAGGGACTGAAGCTTTCTTT. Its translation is CASRFGQGGTEAFF. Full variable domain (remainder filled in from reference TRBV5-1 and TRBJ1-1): KAGVTQTPRYLIKTRGQQVTLSCSPISGHRSVSWYQQTPGQGLQFLFEYFSETQRNKGNFPGRFSGRQFSNSRSEMNVSTLELGDSALYLCASRFGQGGTEAFFGQGTRLTVV.

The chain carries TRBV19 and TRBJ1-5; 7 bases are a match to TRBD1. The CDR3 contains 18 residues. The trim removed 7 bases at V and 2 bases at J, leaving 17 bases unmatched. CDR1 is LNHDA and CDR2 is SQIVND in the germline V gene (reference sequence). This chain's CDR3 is CASTLAGGEVFGNQPQHF. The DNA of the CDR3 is TGTGCCAGTACCCTGGCAGGGGGTGAGGTATTTGGCAATCAGCCCCAGCATTTT. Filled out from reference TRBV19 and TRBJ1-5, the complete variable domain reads DGGITQSPKYLFRKEGQNVTLSCEQNLNHDAMYWYRQDPGQGLRLIYYSQIVNDFQKGDIAEGYSVSREKKESFPLTVTSAQKNPTAFYLCASTLAGGEVFGNQPQHFGDGTRLSIL.